Listed below are T cell receptor beta chains from one sample, sequenced in a study of shared clonotypes between healthy human individuals. The repertoire was sequenced with immunoSEQ multiplex PCR; TCRdb's copy has only in-frame clones and lacks some. The data show 2 million to 3 million clones, 93% seen once. Source material: naive CD4+ T cells from PBMCs. These receptors all come from a man between 18 and 29 years old in good health. Some clones in this sample may be carry-over from other donors' samples. The CDR3 runs from the conserved cysteine through the conserved F or W. Fields, in order: CDR3 DNA, CDR3 protein, J gene, D gene, V gene, clone size. D genes are given only for firm matches. A row's size may be missing; if present it is once, few, many or a size class.

TGTGCCAGCTCATATGCAGGGGGGGACACTGAAGCTTTCTTT,CASSYAGGDTEAFF,TRBJ1-1,TRBD1,TRBV18,-
TGTGCCGTATCTTTGACTAGTAGCACAGATACGCAGTATTTT,CAVSLTSSTDTQYF,TRBJ2-3,-,TRBV5-5,-
TGTGCCAGCAGCAAGGGGATGAGAGCCAAAAACATTCAGTACTTC,CASSKGMRAKNIQYF,TRBJ2-4,-,TRBV27,-
TGTGCCAGCAGCGTAGAGGGGATTAGCTCCTACAATGAGCAGTTCTTC,CASSVEGISSYNEQFF,TRBJ2-1,-,TRBV9,-
TGCGCCAGTCAGACGGCTAACTATGGCTACACCTTC,CASQTANYGYTF,TRBJ1-2,-,TRBV10-1,-
TGTGCCAGCAGTCCCCCGGGTTCCGAGCAGTACTTC,CASSPPGSEQYF,TRBJ2-7,-,TRBV27,-
TGCGCCAGCACCCCCTTAGGGGCCTCTGGGGCCAACGTCCTGACTTTC,CASTPLGASGANVLTF,TRBJ2-6,-,TRBV5-1,-
TGTGCCAGCAGCTTAGAAATTGTGACTCCGCTGCATCCTGGCTACACCTTC,CASSLEIVTPLHPGYTF,TRBJ1-2,-,TRBV11-2,-
TGTGCCAGCAGTCAAGACAGGGGAGGGGCTCAGTACTTC,CASSQDRGGAQYF,TRBJ2-4,-,TRBV27,-
TGTGCCAGCAGCTTAGATGGGGAGCAGTACTTC,CASSLDGEQYF,TRBJ2-7,-,TRBV7-9,-
TGTGCCAGCAGCGCGGACAGGGGCTACGAGCAGTACTTC,CASSADRGYEQYF,TRBJ2-7,TRBD1,TRBV7-7,-
TGTGCCAGCAGCCAAACTAGCGGGAGGGCATATACGCAGTATTTT,CASSQTSGRAYTQYF,TRBJ2-3,TRBD2,TRBV14,-
TGCGCCAGCAGCCAAGATGGAACAGGGATGAACACTGAAGCTTTCTTT,CASSQDGTGMNTEAFF,TRBJ1-1,-,TRBV4-1,few
TGCGCCAGCAGCTCCTCTCCCAGCCTGCAAGAGACCCAGTACTTC,CASSSSPSLQETQYF,TRBJ2-5,-,TRBV5-1,-
TGCGCCAGCAGCTCAGGCCCCCAAGAGACCCAGTACTTC,CASSSGPQETQYF,TRBJ2-5,-,TRBV5-1,-
TGTGCCAGCTCACCACCGACAGGGGCTGGAAACACCATATATTTT,CASSPPTGAGNTIYF,TRBJ1-3,TRBD1,TRBV18,few
TGCGCCAGCAGCTTGGGACAGGGGATTGCCGGGGAGCTGTTTTTT,CASSLGQGIAGELFF,TRBJ2-2,TRBD1,TRBV5-1,-
TGTGCCACCAGCAGAGTCGGGAACACCGGGGAGCTGTTTTTT,CATSRVGNTGELFF,TRBJ2-2,-,TRBV15,-
TGTGCCACCTCCGGGGTAACCTACACCGGGGAGCTGTTTTTT,CATSGVTYTGELFF,TRBJ2-2,-,TRBV6-1,-
TGTGCCAGCAGTAGATTCCTCGGGGAATACCAAGAGACCCAGTACTTC,CASSRFLGEYQETQYF,TRBJ2-5,-,TRBV5-6,-
TGCGCCAGCAGCCCGCAGGGAGGACAGCCCCAGCATTTT,CASSPQGGQPQHF,TRBJ1-5,-,TRBV5-1,-
TGTGCCAGCAGTTTCAGACTAGCGGGGGCGGCCGGGGAGCTGTTTTTT,CASSFRLAGAAGELFF,TRBJ2-2,TRBD2,TRBV6-5,-
TGTGCCAGCAGTGGAGGGTTTGCGGGTAGCACAGATACGCAGTATTTT,CASSGGFAGSTDTQYF,TRBJ2-3,-,TRBV2,-
TGTGCCAGCAGCCCCGGGGGGAACTATGGCTACACCTTC,CASSPGGNYGYTF,TRBJ1-2,-,TRBV28,-
TGTGCCAGCAGTCGACGCTACGAGCAGTACTTC,CASSRRYEQYF,TRBJ2-7,-,TRBV6-1,-
TGTGCCAGCAGCGTGGTGGGGGGCGAGCAGTACTTC,CASSVVGGEQYF,TRBJ2-7,-,TRBV9,-
TGTGCCAGCAGACAAGGACTAGCGGGAGTCAATGAGCAGTTCTTC,CASRQGLAGVNEQFF,TRBJ2-1,TRBD2,TRBV28,-
TGCAGCGTTGAAACTTCTAGCGGGGTCGGGGAGACCCAGTACTTC,CSVETSSGVGETQYF,TRBJ2-5,TRBD2,TRBV29-1,once
TGCGCCAGCAGCTTGGGTGGAACGGGCATTCAGTACTTC,CASSLGGTGIQYF,TRBJ2-4,-,TRBV5-1,-
TGTGCCAGCAGCCAAGTTCGGGGGGCGCTGAGTCCCTCGGTGGAGACCCAGTACTTC,CASSQVRGALSPSVETQYF,TRBJ2-5,-,TRBV14,-
TGTGCCAGCAGTTTATTCAGGGGCGAGGACACTGAAGCTTTCTTT,CASSLFRGEDTEAFF,TRBJ1-1,-,TRBV28,-
TGTGCCATCAGCGAACGACAGGACTCCTACAATGAGCAGTTCTTC,CAISERQDSYNEQFF,TRBJ2-1,-,TRBV10-3,-